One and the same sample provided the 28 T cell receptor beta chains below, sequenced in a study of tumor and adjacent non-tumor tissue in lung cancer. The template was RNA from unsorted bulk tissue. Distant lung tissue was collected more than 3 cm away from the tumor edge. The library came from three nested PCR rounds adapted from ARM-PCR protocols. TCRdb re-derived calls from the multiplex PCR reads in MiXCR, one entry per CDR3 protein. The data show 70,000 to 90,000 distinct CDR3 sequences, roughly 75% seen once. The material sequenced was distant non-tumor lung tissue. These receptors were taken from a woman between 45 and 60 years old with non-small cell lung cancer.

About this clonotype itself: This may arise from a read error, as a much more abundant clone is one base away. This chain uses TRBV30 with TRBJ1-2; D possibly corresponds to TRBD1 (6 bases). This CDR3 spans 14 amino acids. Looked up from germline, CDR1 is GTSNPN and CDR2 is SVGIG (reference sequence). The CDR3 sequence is CAWSVLVQGAGYAF. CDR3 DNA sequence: TGTGCCTGGAGTGTTTTAGTACAGGGCGCAGGCTACGCCTTC. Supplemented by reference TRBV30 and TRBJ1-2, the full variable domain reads SQTIHQWPATLVQPVGSPLSLECTVEGTSNPNLYWYRQAAGRGLQLLFYSVGIGQISSEVPQNLSASRPQDRQFILSSKKLLLSDSGFYLCAWSVLVQGAGYAFGSGTRLTVV.

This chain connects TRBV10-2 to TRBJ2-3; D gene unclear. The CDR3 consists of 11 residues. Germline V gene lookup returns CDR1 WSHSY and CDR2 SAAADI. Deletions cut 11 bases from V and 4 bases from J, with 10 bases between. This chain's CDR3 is CACNEADTQYF. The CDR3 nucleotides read TGCGCCTGCAATGAGGCAGATACGCAGTATTTT.

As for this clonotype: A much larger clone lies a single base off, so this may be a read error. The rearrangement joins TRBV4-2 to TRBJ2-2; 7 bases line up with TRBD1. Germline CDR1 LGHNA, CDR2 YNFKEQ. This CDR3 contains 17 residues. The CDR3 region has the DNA TGTGCCAGCAGCCAAGTTGGAGCGACAGGGTTCTCCGGGAAGCTGTTTTTT. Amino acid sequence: CASSQVGATGFSGKLFF.

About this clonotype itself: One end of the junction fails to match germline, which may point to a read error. Here the CDR3 DNA reads TGTGCCAACAGCTTAGATCTCTTGGAAGAGACCCAGTACTTC. It specifies CANSLDLLEETQYF. This sequence joins TRBV7-8 and TRBJ2-5, with D hard to call. The CDR3 is 14 residues long. From germline, CDR1 is SGHVS and CDR2 FQNEAQ.

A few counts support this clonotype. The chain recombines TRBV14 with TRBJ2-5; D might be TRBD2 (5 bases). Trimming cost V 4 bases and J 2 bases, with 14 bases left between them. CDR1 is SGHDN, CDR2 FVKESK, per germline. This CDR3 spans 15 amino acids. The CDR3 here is CASSPQLGPQETQYF. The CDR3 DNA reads TGTGCCAGCAGCCCCCAACTAGGTCCTCAAGAGACCCAGTACTTC.

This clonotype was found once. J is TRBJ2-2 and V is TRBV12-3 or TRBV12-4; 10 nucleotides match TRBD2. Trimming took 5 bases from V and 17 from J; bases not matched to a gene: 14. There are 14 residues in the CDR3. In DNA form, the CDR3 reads TGTGCCAGCAGTCGGGGGACTAGCGCCGGGGAGTTTTTTTTT. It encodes CASSRGTSAGEFFF.

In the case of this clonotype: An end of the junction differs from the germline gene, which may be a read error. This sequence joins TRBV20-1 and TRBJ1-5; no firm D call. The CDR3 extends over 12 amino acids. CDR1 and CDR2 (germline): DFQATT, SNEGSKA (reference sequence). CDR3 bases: TGCAGTGCTGGCCAGCCCAATCAGTCCCAGCATTTT. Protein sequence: CSAGQPNQSQHF.

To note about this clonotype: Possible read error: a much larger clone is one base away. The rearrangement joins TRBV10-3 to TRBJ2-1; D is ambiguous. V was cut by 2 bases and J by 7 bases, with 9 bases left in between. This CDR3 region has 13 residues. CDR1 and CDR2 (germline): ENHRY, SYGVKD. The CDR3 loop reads CAISEIWMNEQFF. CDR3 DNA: TGTGCCATCAGTGAGATATGGATGAATGAGCAGTTCTTC.

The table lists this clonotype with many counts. The CDR3 protein is CSARVGTQPQHF. CDR3 nucleotide sequence: TGCAGTGCTAGAGTCGGGACTCAGCCCCAGCATTTT. The V call is TRBV20-1, the J call TRBJ1-5; D is perhaps TRBD1 (5 bases). Trimming took off 1 base at V and 6 bases at J, with 7 bases between the two ends. The CDR3 length is 12 residues. Germline V CDR1 and CDR2: DFQATT, SNEGSKA (reference sequence).

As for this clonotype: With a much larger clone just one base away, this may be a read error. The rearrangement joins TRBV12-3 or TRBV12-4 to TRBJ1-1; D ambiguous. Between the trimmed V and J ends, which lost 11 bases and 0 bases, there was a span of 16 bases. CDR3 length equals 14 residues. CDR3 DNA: TGTGCCTCAAAAGAGTCAGCGATGAACACTGAAGCTTTCTTT. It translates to CASKESAMNTEAFF.

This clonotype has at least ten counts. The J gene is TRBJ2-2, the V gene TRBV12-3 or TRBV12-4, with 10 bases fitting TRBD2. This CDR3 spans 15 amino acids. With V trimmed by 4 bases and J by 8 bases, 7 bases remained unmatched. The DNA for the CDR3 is TGTGCCAGCAGTTGGTCTAGCGGGAGCTCGGGGGAGCTGTTTTTT. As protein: CASSWSSGSSGELFF.

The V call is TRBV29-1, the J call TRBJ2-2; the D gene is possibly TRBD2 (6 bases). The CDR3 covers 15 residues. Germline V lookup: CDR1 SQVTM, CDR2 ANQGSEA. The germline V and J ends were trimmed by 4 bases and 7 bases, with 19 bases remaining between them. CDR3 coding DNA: TGCAGCGTTGTTTTCCTGGCTGGAGGGGTCGGGGAGCTGTTTTTT. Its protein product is CSVVFLAGGVGELFF.

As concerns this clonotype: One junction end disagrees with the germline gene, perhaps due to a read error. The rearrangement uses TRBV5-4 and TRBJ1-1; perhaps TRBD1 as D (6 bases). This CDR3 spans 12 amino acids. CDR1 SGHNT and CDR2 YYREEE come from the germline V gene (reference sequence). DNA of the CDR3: TGTGCCTTAAGTACAGGGAGCACTGAGGCTTTCTTT. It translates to CALSTGSTEAFF.

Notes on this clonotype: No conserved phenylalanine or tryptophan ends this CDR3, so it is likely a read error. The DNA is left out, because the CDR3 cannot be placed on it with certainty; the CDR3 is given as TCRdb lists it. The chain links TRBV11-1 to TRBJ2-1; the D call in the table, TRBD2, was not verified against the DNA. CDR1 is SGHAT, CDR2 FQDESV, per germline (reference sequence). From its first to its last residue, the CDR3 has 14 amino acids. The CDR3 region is CASSLSGRTHEQFI.

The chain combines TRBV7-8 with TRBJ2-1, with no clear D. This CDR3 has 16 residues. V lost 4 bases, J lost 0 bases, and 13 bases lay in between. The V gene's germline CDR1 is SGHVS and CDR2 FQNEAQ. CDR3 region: CASSSGWNSSYNEQFF. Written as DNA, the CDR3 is TGTGCCAGCAGCTCCGGCTGGAACTCCTCCTACAATGAGCAGTTCTTC.

CDR3 in amino acids: CASSSETWRTYEQYF. CDR3 DNA: TGTGCCAGCAGCTCGGAGACATGGCGGACCTACGAGCAGTACTTC. The gene calls are TRBV11-2 and TRBJ2-7, with D unclear. The V gene's germline CDR1 is SGHAT and CDR2 FQNNGV. The V end lost 4 bases, the J end lost 2 bases, and 15 bases lay between the germline ends. This CDR3 region has 15 residues. The whole variable domain, filled in from reference TRBV11-2 and TRBJ2-7, reads EAGVAQSPRYKIIEKRQSVAFWCNPISGHATLYWYQQILGQGPKLLIQFQNNGVVDDSQLPKDRFSAERLKGVDSTLKIQPAKLEDSAVYLCASSSETWRTYEQYFGPGTRLTVT.

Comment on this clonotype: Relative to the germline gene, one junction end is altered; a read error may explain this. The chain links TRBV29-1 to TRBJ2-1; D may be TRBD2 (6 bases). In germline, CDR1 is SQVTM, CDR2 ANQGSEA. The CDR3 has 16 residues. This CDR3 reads CSVDSSARRSYNEQFF. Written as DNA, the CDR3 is TGCAGCGTTGACTCTAGCGCTAGACGCTCCTATAATGAGCAGTTCTTC.

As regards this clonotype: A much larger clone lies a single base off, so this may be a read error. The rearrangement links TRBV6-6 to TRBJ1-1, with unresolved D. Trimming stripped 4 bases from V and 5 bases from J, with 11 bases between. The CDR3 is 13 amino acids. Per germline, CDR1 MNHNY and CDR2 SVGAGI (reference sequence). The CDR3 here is CASSLVDTTEAFF. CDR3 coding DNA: TGTGCCAGCAGTTTGGTAGATACTACTGAAGCTTTCTTT.

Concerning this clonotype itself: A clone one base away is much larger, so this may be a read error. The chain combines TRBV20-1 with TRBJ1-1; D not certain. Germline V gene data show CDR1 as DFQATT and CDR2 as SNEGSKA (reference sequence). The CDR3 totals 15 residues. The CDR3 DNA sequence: TGCGGTGCTAGAGATGTCGTCAGAGGGAGCACTGAAGCTTTCTTT. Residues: CGARDVVRGSTEAFF.

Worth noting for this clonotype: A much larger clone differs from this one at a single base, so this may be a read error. CDR3 DNA: TGCACTGCTAGAACCACATCTGGACGGGACCTCAACTATGGCTACACCTTC. Its translation: CTARTTSGRDLNYGYTF. V and J are TRBV20-1 and TRBJ1-2, with D possibly TRBD1 on 5 matching bases. The V gene's germline CDR1 is DFQATT and CDR2 SNEGSKA (reference sequence). This CDR3 region has 17 residues.

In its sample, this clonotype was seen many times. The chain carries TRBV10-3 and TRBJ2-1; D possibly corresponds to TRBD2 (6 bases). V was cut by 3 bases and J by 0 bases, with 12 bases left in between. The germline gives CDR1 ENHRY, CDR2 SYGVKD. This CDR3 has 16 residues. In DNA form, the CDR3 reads TGTGCCATCAGTGAAAATAGCGGTAGCTCCTACAATGAGCAGTTCTTC. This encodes CAISENSGSSYNEQFF.

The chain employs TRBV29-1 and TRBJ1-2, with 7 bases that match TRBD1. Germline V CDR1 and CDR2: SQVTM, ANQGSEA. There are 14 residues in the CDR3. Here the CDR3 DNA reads TGCGGTGTTGGAAGGCAGGGGGGAGTGGGTGGCTACACCTTC. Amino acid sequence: CGVGRQGGVGGYTF.

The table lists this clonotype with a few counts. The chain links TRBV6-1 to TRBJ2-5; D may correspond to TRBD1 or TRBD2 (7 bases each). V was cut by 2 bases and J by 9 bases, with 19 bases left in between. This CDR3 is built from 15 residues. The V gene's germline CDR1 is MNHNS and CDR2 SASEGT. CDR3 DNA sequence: TGTGCCAGCAGTGAACAGGCAGGGGGGGGGGAGGCCCAGTACTTC. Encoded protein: CASSEQAGGGEAQYF.

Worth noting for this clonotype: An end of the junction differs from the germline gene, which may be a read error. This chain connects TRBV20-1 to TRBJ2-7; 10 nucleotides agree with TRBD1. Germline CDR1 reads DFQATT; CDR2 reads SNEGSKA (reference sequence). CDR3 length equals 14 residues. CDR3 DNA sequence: TGCGGTGCTAGATCAATGGACAGGGGGAACGAGCAGTACTTC. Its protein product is CGARSMDRGNEQYF.

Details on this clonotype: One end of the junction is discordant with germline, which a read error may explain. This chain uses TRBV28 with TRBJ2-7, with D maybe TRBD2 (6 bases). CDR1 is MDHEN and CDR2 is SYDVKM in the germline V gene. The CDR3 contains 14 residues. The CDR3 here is CASSPDPTSREQCF. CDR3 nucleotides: TGTGCCAGCAGTCCCGATCCGACTAGTCGCGAGCAGTGCTTC.

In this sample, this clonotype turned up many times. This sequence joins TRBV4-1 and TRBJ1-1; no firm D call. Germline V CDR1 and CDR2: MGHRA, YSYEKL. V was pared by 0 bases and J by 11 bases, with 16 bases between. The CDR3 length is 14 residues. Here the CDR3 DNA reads TGCGCCAGCAGCCAAGATCGAAGTCAACCTTTGGCTTTCTTT. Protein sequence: CASSQDRSQPLAFF.

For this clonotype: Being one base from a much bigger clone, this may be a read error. The CDR3 region is CASSQYSACNEQFF. DNA of the CDR3: TGTGCCAGCAGTCAATATAGCGCATGCAATGAGCAGTTCTTC. The rearrangement joins TRBV6-2 or TRBV6-3 to TRBJ2-1, with a weak D call TRBD2 (5 bases). V was pared by 5 bases and J by 6 bases, with 14 bases between. CDR3 length equals 14 residues. The V gene's germline CDR1 is MNHEY and CDR2 SVGEGT.

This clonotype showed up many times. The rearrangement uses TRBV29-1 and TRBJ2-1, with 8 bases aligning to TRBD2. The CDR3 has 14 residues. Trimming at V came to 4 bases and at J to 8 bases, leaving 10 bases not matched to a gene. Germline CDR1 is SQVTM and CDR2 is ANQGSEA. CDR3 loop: CSVGLAGTRDEQFF. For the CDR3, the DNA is TGCAGCGTTGGATTAGCGGGAACGCGGGATGAGCAGTTCTTC.